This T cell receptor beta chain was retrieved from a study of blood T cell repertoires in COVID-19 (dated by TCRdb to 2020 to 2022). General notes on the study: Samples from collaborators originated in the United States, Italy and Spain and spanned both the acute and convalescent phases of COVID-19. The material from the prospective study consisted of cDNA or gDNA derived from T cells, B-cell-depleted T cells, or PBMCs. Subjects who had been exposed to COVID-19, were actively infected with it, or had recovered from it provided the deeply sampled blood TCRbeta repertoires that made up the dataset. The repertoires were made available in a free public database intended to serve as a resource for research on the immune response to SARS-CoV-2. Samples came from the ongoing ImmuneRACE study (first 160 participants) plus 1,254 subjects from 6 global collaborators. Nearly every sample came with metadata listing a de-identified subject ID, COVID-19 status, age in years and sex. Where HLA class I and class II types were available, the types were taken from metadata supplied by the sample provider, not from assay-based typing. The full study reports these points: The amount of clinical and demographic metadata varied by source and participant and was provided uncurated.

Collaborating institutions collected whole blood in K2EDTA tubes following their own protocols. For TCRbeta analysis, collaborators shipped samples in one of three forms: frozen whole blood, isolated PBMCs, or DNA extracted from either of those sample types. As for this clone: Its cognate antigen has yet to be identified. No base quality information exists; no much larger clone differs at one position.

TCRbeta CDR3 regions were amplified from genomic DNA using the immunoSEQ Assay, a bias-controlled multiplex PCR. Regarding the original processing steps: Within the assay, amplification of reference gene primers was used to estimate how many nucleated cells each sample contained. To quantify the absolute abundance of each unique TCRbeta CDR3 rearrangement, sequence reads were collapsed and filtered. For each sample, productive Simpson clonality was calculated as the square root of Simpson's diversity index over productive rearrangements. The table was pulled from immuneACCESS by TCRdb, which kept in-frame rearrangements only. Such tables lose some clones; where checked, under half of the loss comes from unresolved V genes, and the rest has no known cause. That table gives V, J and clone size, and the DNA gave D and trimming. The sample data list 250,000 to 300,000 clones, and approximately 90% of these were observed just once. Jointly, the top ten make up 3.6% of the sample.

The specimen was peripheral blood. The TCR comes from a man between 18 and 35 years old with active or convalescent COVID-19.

The CDR3 amino acid sequence is: CASSLAARHNEKLFF. The sequence in DNA is TGTGCCAGCAGCTTAGCGGCCAGACACAATGAAAAACTGTTTTTT. Here the chain combines TRBV7-2 and TRBJ1-4, with no D gene named confidently. The CDR3 has 15 amino acids, counting the end cysteine and phenylalanine. The entry retains the CDR3 DNA only, 45 bases that are in frame from base 1. The junction shows trimming of 0 bases on V and 5 bases on J, plus 10 bases between the germline ends. CDR1 and CDR2 were assigned from the germline V gene as SGHTA and FQGNSA.